What follows describes a single T cell receptor beta chain. This entry belongs to a study of PD-L1 blockade in urothelial cancer. Overall study: Specimens of blood held a median count of 141,255 T cells.

Produced via immunoSEQ multiplex PCR; TCRdb's table is partial and in-frame only. This sample has around 71,000 clones, with around four fifths found just once. Time point denoted: pretreatment peripheral blood. Peripheral blood mononuclear cells were collected from every patient before and during treatment, yielding between 1 and 8 samples per patient. The length of the CDR3 is 14 residues. This receptor was taken from a man between 35 and 55 years old with urothelial cancer. This rearrangement joins TRBV21-1 to TRBJ1-1. TRBV21-1 is marked as a pseudogene. Material: PBMCs, obtained around atezolizumab (anti-PD-L1) treatment. CDR3: CASSWGGRDLRAFF. The CDR3 nucleotides are TGTGCCAGCAGCTGGGGAGGCAGAGACCTCCGCGCTTTCTTT.